The 7 T cell receptor beta chains presented below share a single source sample, sequenced in a study of T cell responses to AZD1222 COVID-19 vaccine. Here immunoSEQ multiplex PCR was the method, and the copy in TCRdb shows in-frame clones only, minus some. The repertoire holds 210,000 or so clones, about 93% seen once, with roughly 0.99% in the top ten. The input for sequencing was peripheral blood, taken on day 0 of MenACWY control vaccination. These receptors were obtained from an adult in good health.

The chain carries TRBV7-2 and TRBJ1-3; D perhaps matches TRBD1 (5 bases). CDR3 length: 15 amino acids. The V end was cut by 5 bases, the J end by 8 bases, with 19 bases between. Germline CDR1 SGHTA, CDR2 FQGNSA. CDR3 residues: CASSPNGAIDHTIYF. In DNA form, the CDR3 reads TGTGCCAGCAGCCCAAATGGGGCTATTGATCACACCATATATTTT.

This chain links TRBV23-1 with TRBJ2-1; D might be TRBD1 or TRBD2, each matching 6 bases. TRBV23-1 carries the ORF label, with uncertain function. This CDR3 comprises 14 residues. V was clipped by 8 bases and J by 4 bases, with 15 bases between them. In DNA form, the CDR3 reads TGCGCCAGCGGGGGGCAGGGGATATACAATGAGCAGTTCTTC. Its translation: CASGGQGIYNEQFF.

The gene calls are TRBV7-2 and TRBJ1-2, with TRBD1 as a possible D gene (5 bases). Germline V gives CDR1 SGHTA, CDR2 FQGNSA. This CDR3 spans 11 amino acids. The ends were cut back, 5 bases at V and 8 bases at J, with 9 bases in the middle. The CDR3 protein is CASSTGWGYTF. The DNA of the CDR3 is TGTGCCAGCAGCACAGGATGGGGCTACACCTTC.

The chain employs TRBV3-1 (or the pseudogene TRBV3-2) and TRBJ1-2; 7 bases are a match to TRBD1. The length of the CDR3 is 14 residues. V lost 1 base and J lost 6; bases outside the gene matches: 5. The germline V gene encodes CDR1 LGHDT and CDR2 YNNKEL (reference sequence). CDR3: CASSQGGRGDGYTF. CDR3 DNA: TGTGCCAGCAGCCAAGGGGGCAGGGGGGATGGCTACACCTTC.

This clone was picked up a small number of times. V and J are TRBV10-1 and TRBJ1-3; the D gene is possibly TRBD1 (6 bases). Trimming pared 7 bases from V and 2 bases from J, leaving 21 bases between. The germline gives CDR1 WNHNN, CDR2 SYGVQD (reference sequence). This CDR3 is 17 amino acids long. The CDR3 protein is CASNDGLGGVTGNTIYF. For the CDR3, the DNA is TGCGCCAGCAATGATGGCTTAGGGGGAGTAACTGGAAACACCATATATTTT.

V gene TRBV7-2 combines with J gene TRBJ2-3; no clear D gene. This CDR3 has 14 amino acids. Germline lookup yields CDR1 SGHTA and CDR2 FQGNSA. Trimming pared 2 bases from V and 6 bases from J, leaving 12 bases between. The CDR3 loop is CASSLSHSSDTQYF. The CDR3 DNA sequence: TGTGCCAGCAGCTTAAGTCATTCGTCGGATACGCAGTATTTT.

The rearrangement uses TRBV4-1 and TRBJ2-1; TRBD2 matches 10 bases. The trim removed 3 bases at V and 2 bases at J, leaving 7 bases unmatched. Per germline, CDR1 MGHRA and CDR2 YSYEKL. There are 17 residues in the CDR3. The CDR3 region is CASSQGLAGAPYNEQFF. Written as DNA, the CDR3 is TGCGCCAGCAGCCAGGGGCTAGCGGGGGCCCCCTACAATGAGCAGTTCTTC.